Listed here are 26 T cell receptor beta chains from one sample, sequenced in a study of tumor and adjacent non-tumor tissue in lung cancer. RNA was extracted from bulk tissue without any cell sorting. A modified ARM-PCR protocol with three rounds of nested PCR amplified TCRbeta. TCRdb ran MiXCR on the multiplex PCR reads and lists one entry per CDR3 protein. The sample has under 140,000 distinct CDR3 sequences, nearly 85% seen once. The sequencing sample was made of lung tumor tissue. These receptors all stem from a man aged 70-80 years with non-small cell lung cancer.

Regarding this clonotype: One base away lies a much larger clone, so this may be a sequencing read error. CDR3 bases: TGTGCCAGCGGCTTAGGCCTACATCCTAGCACAGATACGCAGTATTTT. Its translation: CASGLGLHPSTDTQYF. The chain recombines TRBV7-2 with TRBJ2-3; D is uncertain. Germline assignment: CDR1 SGHTA and CDR2 FQGNSA. The CDR3 is made up of 16 amino acids.

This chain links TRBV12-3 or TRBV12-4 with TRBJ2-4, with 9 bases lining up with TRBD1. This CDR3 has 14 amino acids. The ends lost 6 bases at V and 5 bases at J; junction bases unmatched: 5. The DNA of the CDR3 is TGTGCCAGCAGACGGGACAGGGCCGAAAACATTCAGTACTTC. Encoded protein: CASRRDRAENIQYF.

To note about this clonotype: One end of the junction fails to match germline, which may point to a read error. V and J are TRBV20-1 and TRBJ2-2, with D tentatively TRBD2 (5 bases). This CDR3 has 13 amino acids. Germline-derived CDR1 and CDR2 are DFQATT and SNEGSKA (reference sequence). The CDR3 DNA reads TGCTGTGCTAGAGGGCCGAGCATCGGGGAGCTGTTTTTT. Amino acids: CCARGPSIGELFF.

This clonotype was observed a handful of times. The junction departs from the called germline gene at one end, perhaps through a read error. The CDR3 is CSTLPYLGPDNYSYTF. The DNA of the CDR3 is TGCAGCACTCTCCCCTACCTGGGACCAGATAACTATAGCTACACCTTC. The V gene is TRBV29-1, the J gene TRBJ1-2, with a weak D call TRBD1 (5 bases). The CDR3 loop spans 16 amino acids. CDR1 and CDR2 from the germline V gene are SQVTM and ANQGSEA.

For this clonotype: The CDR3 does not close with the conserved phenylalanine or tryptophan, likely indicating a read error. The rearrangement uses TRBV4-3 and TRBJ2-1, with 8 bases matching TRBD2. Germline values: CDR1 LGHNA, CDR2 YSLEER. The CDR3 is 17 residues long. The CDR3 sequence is CASSQGPAGAEYNGQFV. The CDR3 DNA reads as TGCGCCAGCAGCCAAGGCCCAGCGGGAGCTGAATACAATGGGCAGTTCGTC.

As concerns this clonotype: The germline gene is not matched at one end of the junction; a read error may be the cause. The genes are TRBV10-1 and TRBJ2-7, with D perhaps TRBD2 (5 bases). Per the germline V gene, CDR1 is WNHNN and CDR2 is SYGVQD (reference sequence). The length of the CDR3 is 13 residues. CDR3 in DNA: TGCGCCAGCAATGAGTCGGGGATCTACGAGGAGTACTTC. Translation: CASNESGIYEEYF.

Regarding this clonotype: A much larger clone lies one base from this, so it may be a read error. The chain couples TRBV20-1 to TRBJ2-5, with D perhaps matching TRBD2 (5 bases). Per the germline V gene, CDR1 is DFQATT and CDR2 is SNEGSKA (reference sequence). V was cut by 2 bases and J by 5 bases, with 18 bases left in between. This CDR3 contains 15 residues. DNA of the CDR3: TGCAGTGCTAGAAATAGCGACCTCCAAAGGGAGACCCAGTACTTC. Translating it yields CSARNSDLQRETQYF.

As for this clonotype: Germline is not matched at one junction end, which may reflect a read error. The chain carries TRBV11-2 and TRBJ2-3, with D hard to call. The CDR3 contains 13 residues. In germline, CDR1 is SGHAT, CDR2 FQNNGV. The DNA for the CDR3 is TGCGCCACATCTGGTCGGAGCACAGCTACGCAGTATTTT. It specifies CATSGRSTATQYF.

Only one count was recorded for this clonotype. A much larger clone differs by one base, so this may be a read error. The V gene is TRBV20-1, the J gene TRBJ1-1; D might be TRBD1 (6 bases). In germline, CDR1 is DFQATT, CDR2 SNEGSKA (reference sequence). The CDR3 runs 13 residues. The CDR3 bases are TGCAATGCTGCACGGGACACATACACTGAAGCTTTCTTT. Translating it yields CNAARDTYTEAFF.

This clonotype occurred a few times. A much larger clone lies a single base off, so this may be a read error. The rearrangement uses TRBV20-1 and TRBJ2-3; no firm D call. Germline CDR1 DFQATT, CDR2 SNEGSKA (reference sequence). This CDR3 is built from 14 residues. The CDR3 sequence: CSVRYAFRTDTQYF. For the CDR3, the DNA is TGCAGTGTTAGATATGCTTTCCGCACAGATACGCAGTATTTT.

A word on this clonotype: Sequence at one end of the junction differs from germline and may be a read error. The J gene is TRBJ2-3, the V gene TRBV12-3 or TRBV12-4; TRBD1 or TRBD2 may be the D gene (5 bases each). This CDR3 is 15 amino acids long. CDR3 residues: CASSLDGAGTDTQYF. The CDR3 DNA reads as TGTGCCAGCAGTTTAGATGGGGCGGGCACAGATACACAGTATTTT.

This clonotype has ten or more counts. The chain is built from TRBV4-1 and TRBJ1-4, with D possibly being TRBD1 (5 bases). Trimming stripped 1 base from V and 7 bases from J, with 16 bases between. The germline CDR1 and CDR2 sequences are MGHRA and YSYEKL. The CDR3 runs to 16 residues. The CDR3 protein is CASSQASRGYVEKLFF. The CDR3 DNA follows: TGCGCCAGCAGCCAAGCTTCGCGGGGCTATGTTGAAAAACTGTTTTTT.

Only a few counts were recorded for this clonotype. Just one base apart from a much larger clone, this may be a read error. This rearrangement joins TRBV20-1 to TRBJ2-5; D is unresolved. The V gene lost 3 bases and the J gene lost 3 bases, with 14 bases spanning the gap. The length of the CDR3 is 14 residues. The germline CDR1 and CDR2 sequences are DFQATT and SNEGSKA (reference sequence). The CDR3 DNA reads TGCAGTGCTAGGATCCCCTTGGGGAAAGAGACCCAGTACTTC. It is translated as CSARIPLGKETQYF.

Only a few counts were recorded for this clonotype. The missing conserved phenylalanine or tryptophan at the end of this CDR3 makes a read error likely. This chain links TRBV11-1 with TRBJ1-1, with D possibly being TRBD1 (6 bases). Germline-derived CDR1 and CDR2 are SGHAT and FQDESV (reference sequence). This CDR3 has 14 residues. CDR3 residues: CAGSQGTRNTEAFL. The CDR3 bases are TGTGCCGGCAGCCAGGGGACAAGGAACACTGAAGCTTTCCTT.

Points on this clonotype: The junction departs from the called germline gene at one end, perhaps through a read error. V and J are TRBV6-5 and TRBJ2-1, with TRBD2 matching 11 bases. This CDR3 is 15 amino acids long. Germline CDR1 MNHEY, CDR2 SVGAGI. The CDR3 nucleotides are TGTGCCAGTAGTTGCCTTGGCGGTAGCGGGAGGGCGGCGTTCTTC. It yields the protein CASSCLGGSGRAAFF.

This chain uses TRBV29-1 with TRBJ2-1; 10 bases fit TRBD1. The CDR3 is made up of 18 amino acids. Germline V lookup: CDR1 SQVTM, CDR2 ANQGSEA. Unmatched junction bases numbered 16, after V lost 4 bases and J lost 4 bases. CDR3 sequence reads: CSVGLLQGQGSGYNEQFF. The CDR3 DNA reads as TGCAGCGTTGGATTGCTTCAGGGACAGGGGAGTGGATACAATGAGCAGTTCTTC.

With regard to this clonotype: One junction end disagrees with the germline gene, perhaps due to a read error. The CDR3 bases are TGCGCCAGGACGAGTCAGGTCGGGGGCACTGAAGCTTTCTTT. Its protein is CARTSQVGGTEAFF. V gene TRBV5-5 combines with J gene TRBJ1-1, with D tentatively TRBD1 (5 bases). The CDR3 has 14 residues. The germline CDR1 and CDR2 sequences are SGHKS and YYEKEE (reference sequence).

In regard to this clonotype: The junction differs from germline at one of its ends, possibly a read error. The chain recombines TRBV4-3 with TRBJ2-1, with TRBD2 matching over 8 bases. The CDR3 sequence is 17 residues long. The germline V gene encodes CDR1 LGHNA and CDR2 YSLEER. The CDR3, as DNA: TGCGCCAGCAGCCAAGACCCAGCGGGAGCTGAAAACGATGAGCAGATCTTC. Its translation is CASSQDPAGAENDEQIF.

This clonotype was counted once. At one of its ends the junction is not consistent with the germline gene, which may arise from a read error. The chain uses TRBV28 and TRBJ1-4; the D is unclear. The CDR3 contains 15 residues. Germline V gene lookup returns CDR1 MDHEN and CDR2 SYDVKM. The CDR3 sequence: CASSIWSGTDVKLFF. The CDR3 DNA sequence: TGTGCCAGCAGTATATGGTCAGGTACTGATGTAAAACTGTTTTTT. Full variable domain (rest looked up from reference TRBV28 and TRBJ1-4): DVKVTQSSRYLVKRTGEKVFLECVQDMDHENMFWYRQDPGLGLRLIYFSYDVKMKEKGDIPEGYSVSREKKERFSLILESASTNQTSMYLCASSIWSGTDVKLFFGSGTQLSVL.

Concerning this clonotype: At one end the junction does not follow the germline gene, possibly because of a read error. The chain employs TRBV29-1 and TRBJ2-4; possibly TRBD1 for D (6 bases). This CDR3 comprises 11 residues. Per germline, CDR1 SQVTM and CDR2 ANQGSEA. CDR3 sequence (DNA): TGCAGTGTTGAAGGGGGATACGTTCAGTACTTC. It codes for CSVEGGYVQYF.

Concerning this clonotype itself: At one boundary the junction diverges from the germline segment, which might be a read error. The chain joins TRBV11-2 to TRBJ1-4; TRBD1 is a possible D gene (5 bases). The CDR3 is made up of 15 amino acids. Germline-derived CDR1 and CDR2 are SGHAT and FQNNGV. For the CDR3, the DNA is TGTGCCAGCAGCAGAAGTGGGGCAAGGAATGAAAAACCGTTTTTT. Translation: CASSRSGARNEKPFF.

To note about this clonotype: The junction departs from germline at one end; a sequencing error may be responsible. The chain's CDR3 is CASTLTRETEVFF. CDR3 bases: TGTGCCAGCACCCTTACGAGGGAGACTGAAGTTTTCTTT. The chain links TRBV6-1 to TRBJ1-1; D uncertain. The CDR3 is 13 residues long. Per the germline V gene, CDR1 is MNHNS and CDR2 is SASEGT.

CDR3 coding DNA: TGTGCCAGCAGCGGAGTAAACAGGGGTAAAGGCTACACCTTC. Protein product: CASSGVNRGKGYTF. J is TRBJ1-2 and V is TRBV5-4; 7 positions match TRBD1. Germline V CDR1 and CDR2: SGHNT, YYREEE (reference sequence). V shed 4 bases and J 8 bases; nucleotides not matched to a gene: 11. The CDR3 is 14 amino acids.

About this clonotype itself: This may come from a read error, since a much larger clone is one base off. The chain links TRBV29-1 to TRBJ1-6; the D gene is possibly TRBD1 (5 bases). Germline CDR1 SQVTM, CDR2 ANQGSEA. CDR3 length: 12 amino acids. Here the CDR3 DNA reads TGCAGCGCTGTGGGGGGTCGGTCACCCATCCACTTT. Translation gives CSAVGGRSPIHF.

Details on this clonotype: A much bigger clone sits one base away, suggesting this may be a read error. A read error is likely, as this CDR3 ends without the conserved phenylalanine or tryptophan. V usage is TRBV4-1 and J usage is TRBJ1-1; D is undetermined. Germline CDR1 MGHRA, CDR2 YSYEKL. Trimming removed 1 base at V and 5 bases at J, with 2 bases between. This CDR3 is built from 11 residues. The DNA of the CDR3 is TGCGCCAGCAGCCAAGGGACTGAAGCTTTCCTT. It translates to CASSQGTEAFL.

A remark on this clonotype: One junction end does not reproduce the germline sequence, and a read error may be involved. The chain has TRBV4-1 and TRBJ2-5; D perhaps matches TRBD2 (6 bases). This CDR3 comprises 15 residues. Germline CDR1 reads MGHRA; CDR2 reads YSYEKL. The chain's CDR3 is CASRQGLGGLWTQYF. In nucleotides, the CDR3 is TGCGCCAGCAGGCAGGGACTCGGAGGCTTGTGGACCCAATACTTC.